This T cell receptor (beta chain) was recovered during a study of T-cell reconstitution after alpha-beta-depleted transplantation in children. Preparation of the TCRbeta library used unique molecular identifiers. A single record per CDR3 protein comes from TCRdb applying MiXCR to the PCR reads. The table lists approximately 400,000 distinct CDR3 sequences, about 11% of them singletons, with 4.5% to 6% in the top ten. Trimming took 0 bases from V and 1 from J, leaving 15 bases between them. This CDR3 has 18 residues. The germline V gene has CDR1 LGHDT and CDR2 YNNKEL (reference sequence). The clonotype originates from a human donor who donated a stem cell graft to a child with acute myeloid leukemia. The specimen was PBMCs from the stem cell graft donor, collected from the stem cell graft. The J gene is TRBJ2-2, the V gene TRBV3-1, with a possible D match to TRBD2 (6 bases). CDR3: CASSQEEVGGENTGELFF. The CDR3 DNA reads as TGTGCCAGCAGCCAAGAGGAAGTGGGGGGTGAGAACACCGGGGAGCTGTTTTTT.